This T cell receptor (beta chain) was documented in a study of Tregs in tolerant kidney transplant recipients (dated by TCRdb to about 2019). Turning to the overall study: Related donors were used in the transplants with nonmyeloablative bone marrow transplantation, and mixed chimerism was transient in the human trials. Before combined kidney and bone marrow transplantation, this study identified donor-specific regulatory T cells using TCRbeta sequencing and then followed those same cells after transplant.

From a lookup of the germline V gene (reference sequence), CDR1 and CDR2 are DFQATT and SNEGSKA. A distance of 20 bases separates the germline ends of V and J, which lose 1 base and 8 bases respectively. From its cysteine to its phenylalanine, the CDR3 spans 16 amino acids. The 39 bases shown cover part of the CDR3, and their frame starts at base 1. Sample time point, as interpreted from the label and publication: blood sample drawn before combined kidney and bone marrow transplant. Thawed PBMCs were FACS-sorted into unstimulated Tregs (CD4+CD25+CD127-), CD4+ non-Tregs (CD4+CD25-), CD4 cells and CD8 cells. Several combined kidney and bone marrow transplant recipients from the ITN036ST trial were included as patients, and samples were available only from these trial subjects. Healthy control blood was separated into PBMCs by Ficoll density gradient and cryopreserved, and patient PBMCs were collected both before and after transplant.

On this clone: Its antigen has not been determined. The observed sequence ends 3 residues before the CDR3 terminus, with the missing tail filled in from the germline J gene.

The full study reports these points: Because the study included only a small number of patients, the results must be confirmed in larger populations and under other immunosuppression protocols. For some patients the PCR primers changed over time, which made it impossible to compare the samples from those patients at the nucleotide level. Biological reproducibility was not directly addressed, though technical replication error appeared minimal. Expanding Tregs with activated donor B cells appeared to identify the most biologically relevant and donor-specific TCRbeta repertoire. Donor-specific Treg expansion was found to exceed global Treg expansion in tolerant patients, suggesting antigen-driven rather than nonspecific expansion.

Genomic DNA was extracted from sorted cells with the QIAGEN DNeasy Blood and Tissue Kit for TCRbeta CDR3 sequencing. High-throughput TCRbeta CDR3 sequencing was carried out commercially through immunoSEQ, with PCR amplification with bias correction and internal controls included. On the study's bioinformatics: Unique productive TCRbeta sequences were defined by CDR3 nucleotide sequence where primers matched, otherwise by CDR3 amino acid sequence with Vbeta and Jbeta genes. As a correction for sorting error, sequences shared between sorted populations at a frequency ratio of 2:1 or less were discarded, and the remaining shared sequences were assigned to the higher population. Sequences were defined as donor-reactive when expanded at least 5-fold in CFSE-low cells versus unstimulated cells and present at a frequency of at least 0.01% in CFSE-low cells. Repertoire divergence was quantified by Jensen-Shannon divergence calculated from the top 100 TCRbeta sequences ranked by frequency. For samples with multiple sequencing runs, sorting error was corrected in each run separately before the runs were combined. Here the immuneACCESS table is served through TCRdb, limited to in-frame sequences with V and J called. Missing clones are a known gap in these copies; in checked studies unresolved V genes cover under half, and the rest lacks a known reason. Clonal size and the V and J genes are those of that table, whereas D and trimming came from the DNA. Per the sample table, the count is tens of thousands of clones. Together, the top ten hold about 0.83% of the sample.

This sequence originates from a human donor who received a combined kidney and bone marrow transplant. The sequencing here drew on CD4+ T cells from blood, taken before the transplant. The chain joins TRBV20-1 to TRBJ1-4; the D gene is perhaps TRBD1, from 6 matching bases. CDR3 DNA (partial): TGCAGTGCTAGAGGCCAGGGGCCGCTAGCAGAGGAAAAA. Translated, this gives CSARGQGPLAEEK. The full CDR3 is CSARGQGPLAEEKLFF.